This TCR beta chain was retrieved from a study of CD8 T cells in Susac syndrome. TEMRA cells were FACS-enriched, and CD8+ and CD4+ T cells were isolated negatively. After extraction with the RNeasy kit, roughly 0.45 to 1 ug of the RNA was reverse transcribed using random hexamers. TCRdb itself ran the immunoSEQ multiplex PCR reads through MiXCR, one entry per CDR3 protein. The sample shows about 300,000 distinct CDR3 sequences, roughly 85% of them seen only once. This CDR3 spans 17 amino acids. CDR1 is MDHEN, CDR2 SYDVKM, per germline. V lost 6 bases to trimming and J lost 5 bases; unmatched junction nucleotides: 16.

The origin of this receptor is a human donor with multiple sclerosis. The sequencing input was CD8+ T cells from PBMCs. The chain joins TRBV28 to TRBJ2-5; 9 bases are a match to TRBD1. Here the CDR3 reads CASRNFPGQGMWETQYF. CDR3 DNA sequence: TGTGCCAGCAGAAACTTTCCGGGACAGGGTATGTGGGAGACCCAGTACTTC.